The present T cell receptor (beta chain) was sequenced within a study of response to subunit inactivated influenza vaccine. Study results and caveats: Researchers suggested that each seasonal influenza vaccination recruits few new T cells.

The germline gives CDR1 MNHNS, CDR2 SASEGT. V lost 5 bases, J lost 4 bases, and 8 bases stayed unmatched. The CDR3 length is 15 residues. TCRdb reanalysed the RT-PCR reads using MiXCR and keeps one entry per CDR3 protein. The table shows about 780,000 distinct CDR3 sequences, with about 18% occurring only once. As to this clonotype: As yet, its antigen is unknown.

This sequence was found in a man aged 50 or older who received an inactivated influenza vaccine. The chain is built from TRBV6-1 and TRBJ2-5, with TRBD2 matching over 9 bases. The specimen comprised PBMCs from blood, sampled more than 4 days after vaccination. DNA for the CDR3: TGTGCCAGCAGTCGACTAGCGGAAAAAACAGAGACCCAGTACTTC. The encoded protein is CASSRLAEKTETQYF.